The source of this T cell receptor beta chain is a study of patients and donors after allogeneic stem cell transplantation. This clonotype has ten or more counts. A single record per CDR3 protein comes from TCRdb applying MiXCR to the RT-PCR reads. The sample yields 400,000 to 450,000 distinct CDR3 sequences, 16% seen once. Germline V lookup: CDR1 MNHEY, CDR2 SVGAGI. The V and J ends lost 4 bases and 2 bases respectively, with 12 bases between them. The CDR3 totals 14 residues. The sequencing sample was made of blood, either unsorted or a sorted T cell fraction (not recorded which). The sequence came from a human donor who was either an allogeneic HSCT recipient or a stem cell or donor lymphocyte infusion donor (not recorded which). It is not recorded whose cells these are; they may come from a transplant donor. The chain has TRBV6-5 and TRBJ2-7; no clear D gene. The CDR3 bases are TGTGCCAGCAGTTCCCCCGGGTTGCCCTACGAGCAGTACTTC. It encodes CASSSPGLPYEQYF.